The next 17 T cell receptor beta chains were all read from a single sample in a study of blood T cell repertoires in COVID-19 (TCRdb year 2020). Library construction relied on the immunoSEQ multiplex PCR assay. TCRdb holds this immuneACCESS table with in-frame rearrangements only. Some clones are missing; in checked studies, unresolved V genes explain under half, and the rest has no known cause. This sample lists 200,000 or so clones; around 84% were detected once. The ten largest account for about 10% of the sample. The specimen was peripheral blood. The receptors derive from a woman aged 80 or over with COVID-19, enrolled during active disease.

The chain uses TRBV2 and TRBJ1-5; TRBD1 is a possible D gene (6 bases). Between the trimmed V and J ends, which lost 2 bases and 5 bases, there was a span of 10 bases. The CDR3 is made up of 14 amino acids. Looked up from germline, CDR1 is SNHLY and CDR2 is FYNNEI. The CDR3 loop is CASSERQGYQPQHF. The DNA of the CDR3 is TGTGCCAGCAGTGAACGGCAGGGGTATCAGCCCCAGCATTTT.

Points on this clone: Other DNA sequences from this sample encode an identical CDR3 as well. The genes are TRBV28 and TRBJ1-2; no firm D call. The V and J ends lost 5 bases and 5 bases respectively, with 9 bases between them. The CDR3 runs to 12 residues. Germline V gene sequence: CDR1 MDHEN, CDR2 SYDVKM. The CDR3 sequence: CASSLESYGYTF. In nucleotides, the CDR3 is TGTGCCAGCAGTCTAGAAAGTTATGGCTACACCTTC.

This rearrangement joins TRBV5-1 to TRBJ2-5; the D gene is possibly TRBD2 (6 bases). Trimming took 5 bases from V and 1 from J, leaving 9 bases between them. CDR3 length equals 13 residues. Germline V gives CDR1 SGHRS, CDR2 YFSETQ. CDR3 region: CASRGLAQETQYF. In DNA, the CDR3 is TGCGCCAGCAGGGGACTGGCCCAAGAGACCCAGTACTTC.

The chain employs TRBV6-2 or TRBV6-3 and TRBJ1-4; the match to TRBD1 covers 9 bases. Germline assignment: CDR1 MNHEY and CDR2 SVGEGT. CDR3 length: 14 residues. V shed 2 bases and J 11 bases; nucleotides not matched to a gene: 6. CDR3 sequence: CASSYGTGWGKLFF. CDR3 bases: TGTGCCAGCAGTTACGGGACAGGGTGGGGGAAACTGTTTTTT.

The chain recombines TRBV19 with TRBJ2-3, with TRBD1 matching over 7 bases. V lost 5 bases to trimming and J lost 0 bases; unmatched junction nucleotides: 5. CDR3 length: 15 residues. The germline gives CDR1 LNHDA, CDR2 SQIVND (reference sequence). The CDR3 DNA sequence: TGTGCCAGTAGTCCAGGGGGTTGGAGCACAGATACGCAGTATTTT. The encoded protein is CASSPGGWSTDTQYF.

This chain connects TRBV2 to TRBJ1-5, with 8 bases matching TRBD1. The CDR3 spans 14 residues. The V segment lost 5 bases and the J segment 7 bases; nucleotides outside the gene matches: 7. Germline-derived CDR1 and CDR2 are SNHLY and FYNNEI. This CDR3 is CASSRTGLDQPQHF. CDR3 nucleotides: TGTGCCAGCAGTCGGACAGGGTTGGACCAGCCCCAGCATTTT.

This clone was observed a handful of times. J is TRBJ2-7 and V is TRBV4-1, with D perhaps matching TRBD2 (6 bases). V shed 2 bases and J shed 3 bases, with 17 bases lying between them. CDR3 length equals 16 residues. CDR1 MGHRA and CDR2 YSYEKL come from the germline V gene. The CDR3 DNA sequence: TGCGCCAGCAGCCAACGCGAGTCCGGAGGGATCTACGAGCAGTACTTC. Its translation is CASSQRESGGIYEQYF.

This chain links TRBV6-4 with TRBJ1-4; the match to TRBD1 covers 8 bases. From germline, CDR1 is MRHNA and CDR2 SNTAGT. The CDR3 consists of 15 residues. J was trimmed by 5 bases and V by 2 bases; bases with no gene match: 4. The CDR3 protein is CASSDRDRRNEKLFF. The CDR3 DNA reads TGTGCCAGCAGTGACAGGGACAGGAGAAATGAAAAACTGTTTTTT.

V and J are TRBV5-1 and TRBJ2-7; D is perhaps TRBD1 (6 bases). Germline CDR1 SGHRS, CDR2 YFSETQ. This CDR3 region has 15 residues. V was trimmed by 5 bases and J by 2 bases, leaving 17 bases between them. The DNA for the CDR3 is TGCGCCAGCAGTGAGGTGGGACAAAAAGCCTACGAGCAGTACTTC. Residues: CASSEVGQKAYEQYF.

The chain links TRBV19 to TRBJ1-2, with 8 bases identical to TRBD1. The germline gives CDR1 LNHDA, CDR2 SQIVND (reference sequence). The ends lost 4 bases at V and 7 bases at J; junction bases unmatched: 8. There are 14 residues in the CDR3. The CDR3 reads CASSTRTGTVGYTF. CDR3 nucleotide sequence: TGTGCCAGTAGTACAAGGACAGGGACGGTTGGCTACACCTTC.

The chain has TRBV3-1 (or the pseudogene TRBV3-2) and TRBJ1-6; 7 bases map to TRBD1. The germline CDR1 and CDR2 sequences are LGHDT and YNNKEL (reference sequence). This CDR3 is 15 amino acids long. J gave up 7 bases and V 4 bases, and 7 bases lay outside the gene matches. CDR3 in DNA: TGTGCCAGCAGCCTTTGGGACAGAGAAAATTCACCCCTCCACTTT. Encoded protein: CASSLWDRENSPLHF.

The chain recombines TRBV4-2 with TRBJ1-5, with 7 bases fitting TRBD1. This CDR3 spans 16 amino acids. CDR1 and CDR2 (germline): LGHNA, YNFKEQ. V shed 1 base, J shed 4 bases, and the junction held 7 bases outside the gene matches. The chain's CDR3 is CASSQVGQDRNQPQHF. CDR3 coding DNA: TGTGCCAGCAGCCAAGTCGGACAGGACCGAAATCAGCCCCAGCATTTT.

The rearrangement joins TRBV21-1 to TRBJ1-5; the table's D call of TRBD1 was not tested on the DNA. TRBV21-1 is classified as a pseudogene. The CDR3 is 14 amino acids. As DNA, the CDR3 is TGTGCCAGCAGCAGGGACAGGGGAGGTCAGCCCCAGCATTTT. Amino acids: CASSRDRGGQPQHF.

This chain uses TRBV5-1 with TRBJ1-2; 7 bases match TRBD1. V lost 1 base, J lost 6 bases, and 6 bases stayed unmatched. The CDR3 runs 14 residues. Looked up from germline, CDR1 is SGHRS and CDR2 is YFSETQ. CDR3 DNA sequence: TGCGCCAGCAGCTTGATCGCAGGGGGAGATGGCTACACCTTC. It translates to CASSLIAGGDGYTF.

The V call is TRBV27, the J call TRBJ1-4; 8 bases fit TRBD1. The germline CDR1 and CDR2 sequences are MNHEY and SMNVEV (reference sequence). This CDR3 contains 16 residues. V shed 4 bases, J shed 3 bases, and the junction held 7 bases outside the gene matches. The CDR3 is CASSYFGQGSNEKLFF. For the CDR3, the DNA is TGTGCCAGCAGTTACTTTGGACAGGGCTCTAATGAAAAACTGTTTTTT.

A few counts support this clone. The CDR3 protein is CASSGEGRDTEAFF. In nucleotides, the CDR3 is TGTGCCAGCAGCGGGGAGGGGCGAGACACTGAAGCTTTCTTT. The V gene is TRBV5-6, the J gene TRBJ1-1; the D gene is possibly TRBD1 (5 bases). V was shortened by 4 bases and J by 3 bases, with 13 bases between the two germline ends. The CDR3 is 14 residues long. Germline CDR1 SGHDT, CDR2 YYEEEE.

The V and J genes are TRBV24-1 and TRBJ2-2, with 8 nucleotides matching TRBD1. CDR1 and CDR2 from the germline V gene are KGHDR and SFDVKD. This CDR3 has 17 residues. V gave up 0 bases and J gave up 6 bases; unmatched junction bases: 8. The CDR3 sequence: CATSDLIAGGIAGELFF. CDR3 DNA sequence: TGTGCCACCAGTGATTTGATAGCAGGGGGCATTGCCGGGGAGCTGTTTTTT.